This record looks at one TCR beta chain sequence and its context. This clone has only one observation. The antigen it binds to is not known. No base quality information exists; no much larger clone differs at one position. The data stem from a study of shared clonotypes between healthy human individuals (dated by TCRdb to 2020 to 2021). With respect to the entire study: Two women and a few men aged 18 to 49 years were included in the cohort. Per donor, leukapheresis produced somewhere between about 0.94 and 9 billion PBMCs. To estimate repertoire size and how much clonotypes are shared between individuals, the study performed deep sequencing of blood TCR repertoires from roughly five healthy adults. To increase sequencing depth and limit assay-specific biases, different laboratories used diverse techniques to prepare libraries and sequence TCR repertoires. For each donor, CD4 naive and CD4 memory were each run on three plates, CD8 naive on two plates, and CD8 memory on one plate. Findings and caveats that apply to the study as a whole: When a handful of donors were compared, the shared fraction of clonotypes was roughly 5% for naive CD4, 3.5% to 4% for naive CD8, 2% to 2.5% for memory CD4, and roughly 0.43% for memory CD8. Sampling was restricted to blood, and TCR repertoires in tissues likely differ from the TCR repertoires found in blood. Even with the large sequencing depth, rarefaction of the sorted-subset datasets indicated that sequencing was incomplete. The small number of donors limited the genetic and exposure-history diversity represented. Naive subsets generally had larger estimated clonotype richness than memory subsets did. Pairwise subsampling led to the expectation that sequencing depth would affect the degree of clonotype sharing among donors. Compared with non-shared clonotypes, clonotypes shared by all four sorted-subset donors had higher generation probabilities.

Healthy HIV-negative adults with no recently reported acute infections or vaccinations were included as donors. All donors were Caucasian adults living in Nashville, Tennessee, USA. CD4+ T cells were enriched through magnetic negative selection, after which naive cells were positively selected on CD45RA and the remaining negative fraction served as the memory subset. Blood was collected by leukapheresis, and PBMCs were isolated by Ficoll-Histopaque density gradient centrifugation and then cryopreserved in liquid nitrogen vapor phase. Analytical flow cytometry was used to check the purity and quantity of every magnetically sorted T cell population. Genomic DNA was isolated from each sorted fraction and quantified by UV absorbance on a Nanodrop 2000c. From a lookup of the germline V gene, CDR1 and CDR2 are MDHEN and SYDVKM. There are 16 amino acids in the CDR3, from cysteine to phenylalanine inclusive. The CDR3 DNA has 48 bases and is translated from base 1. At the junction V is shortened by 6 bases and J by 0 bases, with 15 bases in between.

TCR CDR3 regions were amplified from genomic DNA by multiplex PCR using the deep immunoSEQ assay. Genomic DNA extracted from each cell subset was distributed evenly over all wells of several immunoSEQ 96-well plates, and each plate served as one replicate. Each replicate PCR for sorted subsets received approximately 220 ng genomic DNA, equal to about 30,000 T cell genomes. Purified libraries were quantified with a Qubit 3.0 fluorometer, sized on a Bioanalyzer 2100, and re-quantified with the KAPA Library Quantification kit. A separate single-read 150-cycle Illumina NextSeq 550 flow cell was used to sequence each immunoSEQ 96-well plate. Processing in the source paper ran as follows. Because the immunoSEQ output held only junctional sequences and lacked quality scores, the filtering could not match the filtering applied to full-length reads. To assign V/J genes and CDR3, sequences were annotated against IMGT germline references using PyIR, a Python wrapper for IgBLAST v1.9. Any read was removed if the V/J assignment was weak (E-value above 1e-6), the CDR3 was missing, or the read contained stop codons, out-of-frame junctions, or ambiguous translated residues. V3J clonotypes were defined by identical inferred V gene, J gene, and CDR3 amino acid sequence. To compute the percentage overlap between repertoires, the number of shared unique clonotypes was divided by the size of the smaller repertoire. RTK rarefaction, the Chao1 estimator, and Recon v2.1 estimates of unobserved clonotypes were used to assess repertoire richness. Generation probabilities for all TCRbeta clonotypes obtained by the gDNA method from several donors were computed using OLGA. Drawn from immuneACCESS, this table holds only the in-frame rearrangements with V and J called that TCRdb kept. Clones are partly lost; checked studies trace under half to an unresolved V gene and leave the rest unexplained. V and J calls and clone size are given by that table; D and trimming were obtained from the DNA. Here the sample has roughly 1.5 million clones; about 98% occur a single time. Of the sample, 0.4% to 0.55% is held by the ten largest clones.

The chain employs TRBV28 and TRBJ2-4; the D gene is perhaps TRBD1, on 6 matching bases. The sequence came from a man under 40 in good health. Sequenced material: naive CD4+ T cells sorted from blood. Per the publication, the cell subset or site label means: CD45RA+ positively selected. The CDR3 in this case is CASRIGDTLAKNIQYF. The nucleotides read TGTGCCAGCAGGATCGGGGACACCCTAGCCAAAAACATTCAGTACTTC.